A single sample is the source of the 20 T cell receptor beta chains below, sequenced in a study of blood T cells in healthy people across ages (dated by TCRdb to the mid-2010s). Library preparation was by 5' RACE. The reads were generated on an Illumina HiSeq 2500. A second roughly 6 to 11 cycle PCR used a sample-barcoded 5' primer and a J-beta primer mix. TCRdb cleaned the public reads at Q25 with fastp, built clones with MiXCR and kept in-frame beta chains. All rows with the same CDR3 protein become a single entry with the most common DNA and genes. This sample gives hundreds of thousands of distinct CDR3 sequences in total; roughly 26% of them show up just once. Clones ranked in the top ten supply roughly 17% of the sample. Sequencing was done on a sample of blood. The source of these receptors is a woman aged 80 or over in good health.

This clonotype was observed at least ten times. V is TRBV7-2 and J is TRBJ2-1, with D possibly being TRBD2 (6 bases). Germline V gene data show CDR1 as SGHTA and CDR2 as FQGNSA. This CDR3 contains 16 residues. V gave up 2 bases and J gave up 7 bases, with 18 bases separating them. In DNA, the CDR3 is TGTGCCAGCAGCTTAATCGGGACTGGGGCGGCGAATGAGCAGTTCTTC. It codes for CASSLIGTGAANEQFF.

There are many counts of this clonotype. The chain is built from TRBV6-5 and TRBJ2-3; D may be TRBD1 or TRBD2 (5 bases each). Germline V gene data show CDR1 as MNHEY and CDR2 as SVGAGI. Trimming took off 6 bases at V and 6 bases at J, with 13 bases between the two ends. This CDR3 region has 13 residues. In DNA, the CDR3 is TGTGCCAGCAGGCCGCCCTGGGGGGATACGCAGTATTTT. Its protein is CASRPPWGDTQYF.

The rearrangement joins TRBV24-1 to TRBJ2-5, with 7 bases fitting TRBD1. Per the germline V gene, CDR1 is KGHDR and CDR2 is SFDVKD. The CDR3 runs to 15 residues. V shed 4 bases and J 11 bases; nucleotides not matched to a gene: 15. The CDR3 coding sequence is TGTGCCACCAGTGAAGCCGGGACAGAATACAAATGGCAGTACTTC. Protein product: CATSEAGTEYKWQYF.

This clonotype was counted many times. The rearrangement uses TRBV5-1 and TRBJ2-3, with 9 bases matching TRBD2. The germline gives CDR1 SGHRS, CDR2 YFSETQ. This CDR3 has 15 residues. Trimming at V came to 1 base and at J to 4 bases, leaving 4 bases not matched to a gene. CDR3 amino acids: CASSLFAGGPDTQYF. The DNA of the CDR3 is TGCGCCAGCAGCTTGTTCGCGGGGGGGCCAGATACGCAGTATTTT. The full variable domain, its missing parts supplied by reference TRBV5-1 and TRBJ2-3, is KAGVTQTPRYLIKTRGQQVTLSCSPISGHRSVSWYQQTPGQGLQFLFEYFSETQRNKGNFPGRFSGRQFSNSRSEMNVSTLELGDSALYLCASSLFAGGPDTQYFGPGTRLTVL.

The chain carries TRBV2 and TRBJ1-1; the D is unclear. The CDR3 has 14 amino acids. The germline V gene encodes CDR1 SNHLY and CDR2 FYNNEI. With 6 bases removed from V and 1 base from J, the gap between germline ends came to 12 bases. CDR3 bases: TGTGCCAGCAGCCCCAGAATCCCGAACACTGAAGCTTTCTTT. This translates into CASSPRIPNTEAFF.

This clonotype occurred many times. The chain recombines TRBV9 with TRBJ2-1, with 16 bases aligning to TRBD2. Germline V gene sequence: CDR1 SGDLS, CDR2 YYNGEE. Trimming removed 3 bases from V and 9 bases from J; junction bases left unmatched: 6. The CDR3 runs to 16 residues. The CDR3 DNA is TGTGCCAGCAGCGCCGGGACTAGCGGGGGGGCCAGTGAGCAGTTCTTC. Translating gives CASSAGTSGGASEQFF. Based on the CDR3 plus reference TRBV9 and TRBJ2-1, the full variable domain is DSGVTQTPKHLITATGQRVTLRCSPRSGDLSVYWYQQSLDQGLQFLIQYYNGEERAKGNILERFSAQQFPDLHSELNLSSLELGDSALYFCASSAGTSGGASEQFFGPGTRLTVL.

DNA of the CDR3: TGTGCCAGCAGCCTGGCGAGCTCTGGAAACACCATATATTTT. It specifies CASSLASSGNTIYF. The V call is TRBV11-2, the J call TRBJ1-3, with D uncertain. The length of the CDR3 is 14 residues. V lost 5 bases, J lost 0 bases, and 8 bases lay in between. Germline values: CDR1 SGHAT, CDR2 FQNNGV.

This clonotype showed up many times. V gene TRBV20-1 combines with J gene TRBJ2-3; 7 positions match TRBD2. The ends lost 7 bases at V and 0 bases at J; junction bases unmatched: 4. Germline loops: CDR1 DFQATT, CDR2 SNEGSKA (reference sequence). This CDR3 region has 13 residues. The CDR3 spells CSGGLQSTDTQYF. The CDR3 DNA reads TGCAGTGGGGGACTACAAAGCACAGATACGCAGTATTTT.

The sample holds many counts of this clonotype. The rearrangement uses TRBV29-1 and TRBJ2-6, with 8 bases identical to TRBD2. Germline CDR1 reads SQVTM; CDR2 reads ANQGSEA. The J segment lost 12 bases and the V segment lost 4 bases, leaving 5 bases of the junction unmatched. The CDR3 extends over 12 amino acids. Here the CDR3 DNA reads TGCAGCGTTGCCCCGGGGGGGGGCGTCCTGACTTTC. Residues: CSVAPGGGVLTF.

The chain has TRBV3-1 and TRBJ1-1, with D unresolved. CDR1 LGHDT and CDR2 YNNKEL come from the germline V gene (reference sequence). Trimming stripped 1 base from V and 5 bases from J, with 14 bases between. The CDR3 loop spans 15 amino acids. CDR3 amino acids: CASSQGSTRLTEAFF. CDR3 nucleotides: TGTGCCAGCAGCCAAGGCAGCACGAGGTTAACTGAAGCTTTCTTT.

About this clonotype itself: One base away lies a much larger clone, so this may be a sequencing read error. This rearrangement joins TRBV20-1 to TRBJ1-1; D is possibly TRBD1 (5 bases). The V gene's germline CDR1 is DFQATT and CDR2 SNEGSKA (reference sequence). V dropped 1 base and J dropped 8 bases, with 11 bases sitting between them. CDR3 length: 12 amino acids. The CDR3 region is CSARGGWGEAFF. CDR3 sequence (DNA): TGCAGTGCTAGAGGGGGCTGGGGGGAAGCTTTCTTT.

The chain couples TRBV7-2 to TRBJ1-2, with a possible D match to TRBD1 (5 bases). Germline CDR1 is SGHTA and CDR2 is FQGNSA. The CDR3 loop spans 15 amino acids. V dropped 0 bases and J dropped 3 bases, with 11 bases sitting between them. The CDR3 reads CASSLADKVYYGYTF. Written as DNA, the CDR3 is TGTGCCAGCAGCTTAGCGGACAAGGTCTACTATGGCTACACCTTC.

The chain combines TRBV5-1 with TRBJ1-5; D uncertain. V lost 4 bases to trimming and J lost 6 bases, with 11 bases between them. CDR1 and CDR2 (germline): SGHRS, YFSETQ. This CDR3 region has 13 residues. This chain's CDR3 is CASSAGMGQPQHF. The CDR3 DNA is TGCGCCAGCAGCGCGGGGATGGGTCAGCCCCAGCATTTT.

This chain links TRBV15 with TRBJ1-5; D might be TRBD1 (5 bases). Germline V CDR1 and CDR2: LNHNV, YYDKDF (reference sequence). V gave up 3 bases and J gave up 7 bases, with 16 bases separating them. There are 15 residues in the CDR3. The CDR3 region has the DNA TGTGCCACCAGCAGGGCCCCCGGGGGGAGACAGCCCCAGCATTTT. Its protein product is CATSRAPGGRQPQHF.

The rearrangement joins TRBV20-1 to TRBJ1-1, with D maybe TRBD1 (6 bases). This CDR3 is built from 12 residues. With 4 bases removed from V and 4 bases from J, the gap between germline ends came to 10 bases. In germline, CDR1 is DFQATT, CDR2 SNEGSKA (reference sequence). This CDR3 is CSATGGATEAFF. The CDR3 bases are TGCAGTGCTACGGGGGGGGCCACTGAAGCTTTCTTT.

At least ten counts were recorded for this clonotype. The chain employs TRBV15 and TRBJ1-2; no clear D gene. Deletions cut 0 bases from V and 5 bases from J, with 10 bases between. The CDR3 is made up of 14 amino acids. Looked up from germline, CDR1 is LNHNV and CDR2 is YYDKDF (reference sequence). The CDR3 DNA reads as TGTGCCACCAGCAGAGATTTCAATGGGTATGGCTACACCTTC. It specifies CATSRDFNGYGYTF.

The chain joins TRBV20-1 to TRBJ2-5, with D perhaps TRBD1 (6 bases). The CDR3 is 14 amino acids. Germline CDR1 DFQATT, CDR2 SNEGSKA (reference sequence). Trimming shortened V by 3 bases and J by 2 bases, and 13 bases separated the two germline ends. The CDR3 loop reads CSASRVDRQETQYF. Here the CDR3 DNA reads TGCAGTGCTAGTCGGGTCGACAGGCAAGAGACCCAGTACTTC.

This clonotype was seen at least ten times. The V gene is TRBV6-1, the J gene TRBJ2-7; 7 nucleotides agree with TRBD1. CDR1 and CDR2 (germline): MNHNS, SASEGT. V lost 10 bases, J lost 4 bases, and 4 bases stayed unmatched. This CDR3 spans 11 amino acids. The CDR3 region is CAIRDRYEQYF. The CDR3 nucleotides are TGTGCCATCCGGGACAGATACGAGCAGTACTTC.

This clonotype has only a few counts. This rearrangement joins TRBV6-2 or TRBV6-3 to TRBJ2-7; D is possibly TRBD2 (6 bases). CDR1 MNHEY and CDR2 SVGEGT come from the germline V gene. Trimming cost V 8 bases and J 4 bases, with 12 bases left between them. The CDR3 has 12 amino acids. DNA for the CDR3: TGTGCCAGCGGGACTCAAAGTTACGAGCAGTACTTC. It is translated as CASGTQSYEQYF.

Remarks on this clonotype: A read error is possible here, since a much larger clone lies one base away. This chain links TRBV5-1 with TRBJ2-1; TRBD1 aligns across 8 bases. Gene TRBJ2-7 matches the end of the DNA better, so the J call may be wrong. This CDR3 is built from 15 residues. In germline, CDR1 is SGHRS, CDR2 YFSETQ. The CDR3 protein is CASSLGTGNYNEQYF. The CDR3 DNA reads TGCGCCAGCAGCCTCGGGACAGGAAATTACAATGAGCAGTACTTC.